Listed below are T cell receptor beta chains from one sample, sequenced in a study of vaccination effects on CD4 cells after COVID-19. Assay: immunoSEQ multiplex PCR; the TCRdb copy retains only in-frame clones and omits some. This table holds tens of thousands of clones, approximately 77% found once. These receptors have no known antigen. The sample in question was CD4+ T cells from PBMCs cultured with HCoV-NL63 spike peptides, obtained before COVID-19 vaccination. These receptors all come from a human donor who received a COVID-19 vaccine. CDR3s include the opening cysteine and the closing phenylalanine or tryptophan. D genes are given only for firm matches. Only some rows state a clone size, as once, few, many or a class for expanded clones.

v_gene,d_gene,j_gene,abundance,CDR3aa,CDR3nt
TRBV2,TRBD2,TRBJ2-5,-,CASSGSLLAFQETQYF,TGTGCCAGCAGTGGGTCCCTACTAGCGTTCCAAGAGACCCAGTACTTC
TRBV6-5,-,TRBJ2-3,-,CASRSSSDTQYF,TGTGCCAGCAGGTCCTCCTCAGATACGCAGTATTTT
TRBV5-4,TRBD1,TRBJ1-4,-,CASSLGQGPNEKLFF,TGTGCCAGCAGCTTGGGACAGGGACCGAATGAAAAACTGTTTTTT
TRBV19,TRBD1,TRBJ2-7,-,CATTGQGLGEQYF,TGTGCCACCACGGGACAGGGTTTGGGCGAGCAGTACTTC
TRBV4-1,-,TRBJ1-6,-,CASSPINDVYNSPLHF,TGCGCCAGCAGCCCAATCAACGACGTCTATAATTCACCCCTCCACTTT
TRBV10-3,-,TRBJ2-5,-,CAISESTGRQETQYF,TGTGCCATCAGTGAGTCGACGGGGAGGCAAGAGACCCAGTACTTC
TRBV25-1,TRBD2,TRBJ2-7,few,CASSEWTSRGGYEQYF,TGTGCCAGCAGTGAATGGACTTCGCGGGGGGGCTACGAGCAGTACTTC
TRBV12-3/TRBV12-4,-,TRBJ1-1,once,CASSFRESTEAFF,TGTGCCAGCAGTTTTCGGGAGAGCACTGAAGCTTTCTTT
TRBV25-1,TRBD1,TRBJ1-3,-,CASTSQGAPGNTIYF,TGTGCCAGCACCTCTCAGGGGGCTCCTGGAAACACCATATATTTT
TRBV7-2,-,TRBJ1-2,few,CASSLGPRGDYTF,TGTGCCAGCAGCTTAGGGCCCAGGGGAGACTACACCTTC
TRBV19,TRBD1,TRBJ2-3,-,CASSIGDRVADTQYF,TGTGCCAGTAGTATAGGTGACAGGGTGGCAGATACGCAGTATTTT
TRBV14,-,TRBJ2-7,-,CASSQDVIYEQYF,TGTGCCAGCAGCCAAGATGTGATCTACGAGCAGTACTTC
TRBV15,-,TRBJ1-1,-,CATSSRGPPEAFF,TGTGCCACCAGCAGCAGAGGACCGCCTGAAGCTTTCTTT
TRBV6-5,-,TRBJ1-1,once,CASIGGFVTEAFF,TGTGCCAGCATTGGGGGCTTTGTCACTGAAGCTTTCTTT
TRBV12-3/TRBV12-4,-,TRBJ1-1,-,CASSPQLNTEAFF,TGTGCCAGCAGTCCCCAACTTAACACTGAAGCTTTCTTT
TRBV11-2,TRBD1,TRBJ2-7,-,CASSTGTGGLSGYEQYF,TGTGCCAGCAGCACTGGGACAGGGGGCTTGTCTGGTTACGAGCAGTACTTC
TRBV9,-,TRBJ1-1,-,CASSVHGNTEAFF,TGTGCCAGCAGCGTTCATGGAAACACTGAAGCTTTCTTT
TRBV5-1,-,TRBJ2-7,-,CASSPEHAGGEQYF,TGCGCCAGCAGCCCCGAGCATGCCGGGGGCGAGCAGTACTTC
TRBV29-1,-,TRBJ1-2,-,CSVRGADGYTF,TGCAGCGTTAGGGGAGCGGATGGCTACACCTTC
TRBV5-6,-,TRBJ1-2,-,CASSAGIYGYTF,TGTGCCAGCAGCGCCGGAATCTATGGCTACACCTTC
TRBV4-3,TRBD1,TRBJ2-1,large,CASSQDLVLLRQGINEQFF,TGCGCCAGCAGCCAAGATCTAGTGTTGTTGAGACAGGGTATTAATGAGCAGTTCTTC
TRBV3-1/TRBV3-2,-,TRBJ2-2,-,CASSSPGIGELFF,TGTGCCAGCAGCAGCCCAGGGATCGGGGAGCTGTTTTTT
TRBV24-1,-,TRBJ2-1,-,CATSDFGRDEQFF,TGTGCCACCAGTGATTTCGGACGAGATGAGCAGTTCTTC
TRBV5-4,TRBD1,TRBJ1-6,-,CASSLQGTYNSPLHF,TGTGCCAGCAGCTTACAGGGGACCTATAATTCACCCCTCCACTTT
TRBV7-9,-,TRBJ2-7,few,CASSLDRGYEQYF,TGTGCCAGCAGCTTGGACCGAGGCTACGAGCAGTACTTC
TRBV4-1,TRBD2,TRBJ2-2,-,CASSQERLAGAHTGELFF,TGCGCCAGCAGCCAAGAGAGATTAGCGGGGGCCCACACCGGGGAGCTGTTTTTT
TRBV5-4,TRBD2,TRBJ2-2,few,CASSRGTSGREGELFF,TGTGCCAGCAGCAGAGGGACTAGCGGGAGAGAAGGGGAGCTGTTTTTT
TRBV5-6,TRBD1,TRBJ1-2,few,CASSLRQGDGYTF,TGTGCCAGCAGCTTGAGACAGGGGGATGGCTACACCTTC
TRBV29-1,-,TRBJ2-7,-,CSVGEDPYEQYF,TGCAGCGTTGGCGAGGACCCCTACGAGCAGTACTTC
TRBV7-9,-,TRBJ1-2,-,CASSFPVYGYTF,TGTGCCAGCAGCTTCCCAGTTTATGGCTACACCTTC
TRBV5-4,-,TRBJ2-4,-,CASSLDRLAKNIQYF,TGTGCCAGCAGCTTGGACAGACTAGCCAAAAACATTCAGTACTTC
TRBV28,-,TRBJ1-6,few,CASTVLGGRDSPLHF,TGTGCCAGCACCGTCTTGGGCGGCCGGGATTCACCCCTCCACTTT
TRBV19,TRBD2,TRBJ2-3,-,CASSTFPGLAGETDTQYF,TGTGCCAGTAGTACGTTTCCGGGACTAGCGGGAGAAACAGATACGCAGTATTTT
TRBV14,TRBD2,TRBJ2-7,-,CASSQRVLLAGGSYEQYF,TGTGCCAGCAGCCAAAGGGTTTTGTTAGCGGGTGGAAGCTACGAGCAGTACTTC
TRBV10-3,-,TRBJ2-7,-,CAISAGAYEQYF,TGTGCCATCAGTGCCGGTGCCTACGAGCAGTACTTC
TRBV7-8,-,TRBJ1-1,-,CASSLGVGGARTEAFF,TGTGCCAGCAGCTTAGGGGTGGGAGGGGCGCGCACTGAAGCTTTCTTT
TRBV3-1/TRBV3-2,-,TRBJ1-2,-,CASTQTGWMAGYTF,TGTGCCAGCACCCAAACGGGGTGGATGGCAGGCTACACCTTC
TRBV15,-,TRBJ1-1,large,CATSGGWTTPSRAEAFF,TGTGCCACCAGCGGGGGATGGACAACACCCTCGCGGGCTGAAGCTTTCTTT
TRBV5-1,TRBD1,TRBJ1-4,-,CASSLEWTGNEKLFF,TGCGCCAGCAGCTTGGAGTGGACAGGGAATGAAAAACTGTTTTTT
TRBV5-1,TRBD1,TRBJ1-3,-,CASSPADGTGARNTIYF,TGCGCCAGCAGCCCGGCGGACGGGACAGGGGCAAGAAACACCATATATTTT
TRBV4-2,-,TRBJ1-4,few,CASSQDHRQGRNEKLFF,TGTGCCAGCAGCCAAGATCATCGGCAGGGGAGGAATGAAAAACTGTTTTTT
TRBV13,-,TRBJ2-3,once,CASSRDESTDTQYF,TGTGCCAGCAGCCGAGACGAGAGCACAGATACGCAGTATTTT
TRBV18,-,TRBJ1-3,-,CASSPTYGDSGNTIYF,TGTGCCAGCTCACCAACGTACGGGGACTCTGGAAACACCATATATTTT
TRBV21-1,-,TRBJ1-1,-,CASINIRGRTEAFF,TGTGCCAGCATCAACATACGGGGGCGCACTGAAGCTTTCTTT
TRBV7-2,-,TRBJ1-5,-,CASSLAGGGQPQHF,TGTGCCAGCAGCTTAGCGGGGGGTGGGCAGCCCCAGCATTTT
TRBV4-3,-,TRBJ1-4,once,CASSRKVGTQLFF,TGCGCCAGCAGCCGCAAGGTTGGTACCCAACTGTTTTTT